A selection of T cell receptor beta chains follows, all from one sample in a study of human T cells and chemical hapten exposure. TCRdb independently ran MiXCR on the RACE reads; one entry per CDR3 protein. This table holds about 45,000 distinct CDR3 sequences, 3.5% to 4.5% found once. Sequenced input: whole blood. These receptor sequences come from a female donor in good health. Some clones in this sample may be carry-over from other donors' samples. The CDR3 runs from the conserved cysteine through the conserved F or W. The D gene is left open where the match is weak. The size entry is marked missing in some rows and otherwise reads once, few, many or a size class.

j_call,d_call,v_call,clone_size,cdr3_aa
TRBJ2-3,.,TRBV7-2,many,CASSNRIARSTDTQYF
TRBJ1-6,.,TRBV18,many,CASSPPTGKAYNSPLHF
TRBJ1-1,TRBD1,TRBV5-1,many,CASSLDRVRGDEAFF
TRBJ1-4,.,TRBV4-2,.,CASRPDRGGEKLFF
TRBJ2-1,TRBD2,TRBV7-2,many,CASSLDLSSGGWNEQFF
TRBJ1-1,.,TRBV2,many,CASSEAGYSEAFF
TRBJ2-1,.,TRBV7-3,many,CASSSQGVGDEQFF
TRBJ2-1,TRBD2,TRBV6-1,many,CASSHSSSGGGEQFF
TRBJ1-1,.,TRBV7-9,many,CASSLSSTLRNMNTEAFF
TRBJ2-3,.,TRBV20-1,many,CSAPPMGRKSTDTQYF
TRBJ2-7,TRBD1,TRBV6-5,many,CASSYSTTGRAGTENVYEQYF
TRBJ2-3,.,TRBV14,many,CASSLLRTDTQYF
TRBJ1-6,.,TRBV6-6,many,CASSYSGRGSYNSPLHF
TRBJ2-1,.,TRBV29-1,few,CSVEGNYNEQFF